This TCR beta chain was observed in a study of graft-versus-host responses after intestinal transplantation. Across the whole study: Each of the recipients got a multivisceral, liver-intestinal, or isolated intestinal transplant. All of the recipients had induction that used anti-thymocyte globulin, then tacrolimus and steroids for approximately 3 years.

Clones were sequenced by immunoSEQ multiplex PCR, and TCRdb holds only the in-frame ones, with some missing. Of 90,000 to 120,000 clones listed, roughly 90% are singletons. Trimming took 1 base from V and 1 from J, leaving 10 bases between them. This CDR3 is built from 15 residues. CDR1 and CDR2 from the germline V gene are LNHNV and YYDKDF (reference sequence). This clone was observed a single time. As yet, its antigen is unknown. The sample was unstimulated CD4+ T cells sorted from spleen or lymph node cells, taken before transplant. This clonotype was obtained from a human donor who was the organ donor for an intestinal transplant. The genes are TRBV15 and TRBJ2-5, with D possibly matching TRBD2 (5 bases). This CDR3 reads CATSRGRTRQETQYF. CDR3 coding DNA: TGTGCCACCAGCAGAGGGAGGACTCGCCAAGAGACCCAGTACTTC.